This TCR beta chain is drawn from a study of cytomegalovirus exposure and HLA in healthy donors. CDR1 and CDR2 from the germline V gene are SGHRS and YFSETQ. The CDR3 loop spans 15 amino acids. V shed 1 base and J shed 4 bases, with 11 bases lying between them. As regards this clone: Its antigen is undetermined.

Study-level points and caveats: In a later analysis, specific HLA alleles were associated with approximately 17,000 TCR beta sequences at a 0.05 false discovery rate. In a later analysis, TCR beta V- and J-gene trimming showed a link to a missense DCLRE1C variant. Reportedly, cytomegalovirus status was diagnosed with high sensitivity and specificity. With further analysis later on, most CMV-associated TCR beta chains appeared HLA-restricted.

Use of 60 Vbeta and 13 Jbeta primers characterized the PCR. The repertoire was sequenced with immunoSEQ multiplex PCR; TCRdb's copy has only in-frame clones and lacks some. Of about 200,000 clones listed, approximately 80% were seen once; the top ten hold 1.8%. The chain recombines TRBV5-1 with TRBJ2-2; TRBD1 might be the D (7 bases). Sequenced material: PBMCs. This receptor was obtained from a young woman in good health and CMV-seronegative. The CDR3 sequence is CASSLQGGPTGELFF. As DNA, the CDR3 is TGCGCCAGCAGCTTGCAGGGGGGACCCACCGGGGAGCTGTTTTTT. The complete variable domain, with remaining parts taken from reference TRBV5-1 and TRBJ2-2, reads KAGVTQTPRYLIKTRGQQVTLSCSPISGHRSVSWYQQTPGQGLQFLFEYFSETQRNKGNFPGRFSGRQFSNSRSEMNVSTLELGDSALYLCASSLQGGPTGELFFGEGSRLTVL.